This T cell receptor (beta chain) was identified in a study of shared clonotypes between healthy human individuals. Only CD45RO-negative cells positively selected for CCR7 counted as naive CD8 cells, so terminally differentiated effector memory CD45RA+ cells were excluded. Donors included only healthy HIV-negative adults lacking recent acute infections or vaccinations. Adult Caucasians living in Nashville, Tennessee made up all of the donors. Concerning this clone itself: Its antigen is not identified.

CDR3 size: 15 residues. Trimming took 3 bases from V and 5 from J, leaving 13 bases between them. CDR1 is SGHTA, CDR2 FQGTGA, per germline. Here immunoSEQ multiplex PCR was the method, and the copy in TCRdb shows in-frame clones only, minus some. The sample holds around 2,000,000 clones, approximately 94% seen once. Broader study findings: The study's rarefaction showed incomplete sorted-subset sequencing despite large depth. The study found lower generation probabilities in non-shared clonotypes than in those shared by all four donors.

V and J are TRBV7-3 and TRBJ2-2; perhaps TRBD2 as D (6 bases). The sequence was collected from a man aged 18 to 35 in good health. Some clones in this sample may be carry-over from other donors' samples. The sample consisted of naive CD8+ T cells from PBMCs. The DNA for the CDR3 is TGTGCCAGCAGCTTCGGCGGCGCGGGGACCGGGGAGCTGTTTTTT. Translating gives CASSFGGAGTGELFF.